Each of the 27 T cell receptor beta chains below was sequenced from the same sample in a study of response to subunit inactivated influenza vaccine. TCRdb analysed the RT-PCR reads with MiXCR anew, one entry per CDR3 protein. The data contain about 520,000 distinct CDR3 sequences, less than 7.5% of them singletons. The source was PBMCs from blood, collected less than 30 months after vaccination. All receptors come from a man in his fifties or sixties who received an inactivated influenza vaccine.

This clonotype occurred a few times. V is TRBV5-6 and J is TRBJ1-1; D possibly corresponds to TRBD1 (5 bases). V was pared by 4 bases and J by 7 bases, with 14 bases between. Germline assignment: CDR1 SGHDT and CDR2 YYEEEE. This CDR3 comprises 13 residues. DNA for the CDR3: TGTGCCAGCAGCCCCCGGGGGATCTGTGAAGCTTTCTTT. It specifies CASSPRGICEAFF.

This clonotype was observed a few times. The chain recombines TRBV11-1 with TRBJ2-5; 7 bases match TRBD1. The CDR3 loop spans 16 amino acids. From germline, CDR1 is SGHAT and CDR2 FQDESV (reference sequence). J gave up 0 bases and V 1 base, and 5 bases lay outside the gene matches. This chain's CDR3 is CASSLVTGRNQETQYF. CDR3 DNA sequence: TGTGCCAGCAGCTTAGTGACAGGGAGAAACCAAGAGACCCAGTACTTC.

To note about this clonotype: A single base separates this from a much larger clone, so it may be a read error. The V call is TRBV6-5, the J call TRBJ2-3, with a weak D call TRBD2 (5 bases). The CDR3 runs 12 residues. Germline CDR1 reads MNHEY; CDR2 reads SVGAGI. The CDR3 reads CAGSNGGDTQYF. DNA for the CDR3: TGTGCCGGCAGCAACGGAGGAGATACGCAGTATTTT.

The sample holds a few counts of this clonotype. The chain joins TRBV7-9 to TRBJ1-2; TRBD1 is a possible D gene (6 bases). The CDR3 consists of 13 residues. Per the germline V gene, CDR1 is SEHNR and CDR2 is FQNEAQ (reference sequence). V dropped 5 bases and J dropped 4 bases, with 11 bases sitting between them. The CDR3 loop reads CASSQQGSYGYTF. The CDR3 DNA sequence: TGTGCCAGCAGCCAACAGGGTTCCTATGGCTACACCTTC.

The genes are TRBV28 and TRBJ1-6; D not certain. CDR1 is MDHEN, CDR2 SYDVKM, per germline. CDR3 size: 11 residues. Trimming shortened V by 4 bases and J by 8 bases, and 3 bases separated the two germline ends. In DNA form, the CDR3 reads TGTGCCAGCAGTTATGATTCACCCCTCCACTTT. Protein: CASSYDSPLHF.

This clonotype came up many times. The chain carries TRBV9 and TRBJ1-1; 7 nucleotides align to TRBD1. Trimming cost V 0 bases and J 4 bases; bases outside gene matches: 3. The germline V gene encodes CDR1 SGDLS and CDR2 YYNGEE. The CDR3 consists of 14 residues. The CDR3 nucleotides read TGTGCCAGCAGCGTAGCAGGGGGTACCACTGAAGCTTTCTTT. Residues: CASSVAGGTTEAFF.

This clonotype was counted between two and nine times. V and J are TRBV10-2 and TRBJ2-7, with D perhaps being TRBD1 or TRBD2 (6 bases each). This CDR3 is 14 amino acids long. CDR1 is WSHSY, CDR2 SAAADI, per germline. V was pared by 7 bases and J by 2 bases, with 15 bases between. CDR3 sequence (DNA): TGCGCCAGCAACCCAGGTGGGGGGCCCTACGAGCAGTACTTC. Amino acids: CASNPGGGPYEQYF.

The chain has TRBV4-3 and TRBJ2-4, with 8 bases aligning to TRBD1. J gave up 3 bases and V 2 bases, and 3 bases lay outside the gene matches. Germline CDR1 and CDR2: LGHNA and YSLEER. The CDR3 is made up of 15 amino acids. CDR3 protein: CASSQMTGVKNIQYF. The DNA of the CDR3 is TGCGCCAGCAGCCAAATGACAGGGGTCAAAAACATTCAGTACTTC.

This clonotype was detected many times. J is TRBJ2-3 and V is TRBV27, with D hard to call. Trimming shortened V by 2 bases and J by 0 bases, and 21 bases separated the two germline ends. Germline lookup yields CDR1 MNHEY and CDR2 SMNVEV (reference sequence). CDR3 length: 19 amino acids. The CDR3 DNA is TGTGCCAGCAGTTTAGACCCTATCCTCAAACGTGGAAGCACAGATACGCAGTATTTT. Translated: CASSLDPILKRGSTDTQYF.

The sample holds a few counts of this clonotype. The chain joins TRBV9 to TRBJ2-7; 7 bases are a match to TRBD2. V gave up 5 bases and J gave up 7 bases; unmatched junction bases: 12. The CDR3 runs 14 residues. CDR1 and CDR2 (germline): SGDLS, YYNGEE. The CDR3 loop reads CASSPTSASQEQYF. The CDR3 DNA sequence: TGTGCCAGCAGTCCTACTAGCGCCTCCCAGGAGCAGTACTTC.

This clonotype was observed a few times. The chain carries TRBV3-1 and TRBJ2-2, with TRBD2 identical over 12 bases. V trimming: 3 bases; J trimming: 5 bases; junction bases outside the gene matches: 1. The V gene's germline CDR1 is LGHDT and CDR2 YNNKEL (reference sequence). The CDR3 has 15 amino acids. CDR3 nucleotides: TGTGCCAGCAGCCAGACTAGCGGGAGAACCGGGGAGCTGTTTTTT. This codes for CASSQTSGRTGELFF.

The chain links TRBV11-1 to TRBJ2-1; possibly TRBD1 for D (5 bases). Germline-derived CDR1 and CDR2 are SGHAT and FQDESV (reference sequence). V lost 5 bases, J lost 1 base, and 12 bases lay in between. This CDR3 contains 15 residues. CDR3 in DNA: TGTGCCAGCAGCCCAATCTGGACATCCTACAATGAGCAGTTCTTC. This sequence encodes CASSPIWTSYNEQFF.

This clonotype was seen repeatedly, ten times or more. V usage is TRBV5-1 and J usage is TRBJ2-7; D unclear. The CDR3 spans 14 residues. Germline CDR1 reads SGHRS; CDR2 reads YFSETQ. Between the trimmed V and J ends, which lost 0 bases and 1 base, there was a span of 8 bases. CDR3 residues: CASSLDTASYEQYF. The CDR3 DNA reads TGCGCCAGCAGCTTGGATACAGCTTCCTACGAGCAGTACTTC.

This clonotype was recorded at least ten times. The rearrangement joins TRBV12-3 or TRBV12-4 to TRBJ2-5, with D possibly being TRBD2 (6 bases). Trimming removed 8 bases from V and 5 bases from J, with 12 bases in between. The CDR3 is 12 residues long. The CDR3 loop is CASRESGETQYF. The CDR3 coding sequence is TGTGCCAGCCGGGAGAGTGGGGAGACCCAGTACTTC.

This clonotype was found many times. V and J are TRBV12-3 or TRBV12-4 and TRBJ2-3; no clear D. V lost 4 bases to trimming and J lost 6 bases, with 11 bases between them. The CDR3 consists of 13 residues. The DNA of the CDR3 is TGTGCCAGCAGTTCCAAGCTACGGGATACGCAGTATTTT. This codes for CASSSKLRDTQYF.

This clonotype was seen repeatedly, ten times or more. The rearrangement links TRBV4-2 to TRBJ1-5; no clear D. Trimming cost V 0 bases and J 1 base, with 10 bases left between them. Germline CDR1 LGHNA, CDR2 YNFKEQ. This CDR3 is built from 16 residues. DNA of the CDR3: TGTGCCAGCAGCCAAGAAGAGGGAGAAAGCAATCAGCCCCAGCATTTT. Translating gives CASSQEEGESNQPQHF.

On this clonotype: Sequence at one end of the junction differs from germline and may be a read error. This chain connects TRBV3-1 to TRBJ2-5, with 8 bases lining up with TRBD2. This CDR3 is built from 15 residues. CDR1 and CDR2 from the germline V gene are LGHDT and YNNKEL (reference sequence). The DNA for the CDR3 is TGTGCCGGCAGTCCAGGGACTAGTGGTCGGGAGACCCAGTACTTC. Its protein product is CAGSPGTSGRETQYF.

This clonotype was seen ten or more times. The V and J genes are TRBV10-3 and TRBJ2-5; D is unclear. The length of the CDR3 is 13 residues. From germline, CDR1 is ENHRY and CDR2 SYGVKD. V was trimmed by 10 bases and J by 5 bases, leaving 17 bases between them. The CDR3 loop is CATGKAVSETQYF. CDR3 coding DNA: TGTGCCACCGGTAAAGCCGTCTCCGAGACCCAGTACTTC.

This clonotype was counted between two and nine times. The chain joins TRBV20-1 to TRBJ2-5; D possibly corresponds to TRBD1 (5 bases). Per the germline V gene, CDR1 is DFQATT and CDR2 is SNEGSKA (reference sequence). The V end lost 6 bases, the J end lost 1 base, and 9 bases lay between the germline ends. There are 12 residues in the CDR3. The CDR3 DNA reads as TGCAGTGCAAGACAGATCCAAGAGACCCAGTACTTC. Its translation is CSARQIQETQYF.

This clonotype was observed at least ten times. The gene calls are TRBV7-9 and TRBJ2-1; possibly TRBD2 for D (5 bases). The V gene's germline CDR1 is SEHNR and CDR2 FQNEAQ (reference sequence). The ends were cut back, 5 bases at V and 3 bases at J, with 17 bases in the middle. The CDR3 loop spans 16 amino acids. CDR3 protein: CASSPRRAFLYNEQFF. In DNA, the CDR3 is TGTGCCAGCAGCCCCAGGCGGGCGTTCCTCTACAATGAGCAGTTCTTC. The complete variable domain, with remaining parts taken from reference TRBV7-9 and TRBJ2-1, reads DTGVSQNPRHKITKRGQNVTFRCDPISEHNRLYWYRQTLGQGPEFLTYFQNEAQLEKSRLLSDRFSAERPKGSFSTLEIQRTEQGDSAMYLCASSPRRAFLYNEQFFGPGTRLTVL.

This clonotype was seen only a few times. The chain links TRBV20-1 to TRBJ1-1, with D uncertain. V was shortened by 6 bases and J by 8 bases, with 16 bases between the two germline ends. Germline CDR1 and CDR2: DFQATT and SNEGSKA (reference sequence). CDR3 length: 12 residues. The CDR3 region has the DNA TGCAGTGCCCCAAACGAGGGAGCCGAAGCTTTCTTT. Translation gives CSAPNEGAEAFF.

The rearrangement links TRBV15 to TRBJ2-5, with D possibly being TRBD1 or TRBD2 (5 bases each). Germline assignment: CDR1 LNHNV and CDR2 YYDKDF (reference sequence). The CDR3 spans 16 residues. V lost 4 bases and J 1 base, leaving 16 bases between the germline ends. CDR3: CATSTFLSGGQETQYF. In nucleotides, the CDR3 is TGTGCCACCAGCACCTTCTTAAGTGGGGGCCAAGAGACCCAGTACTTC.

This clonotype has only a few counts. The chain couples TRBV5-6 to TRBJ1-2, with TRBD1 matching 7 bases. Germline CDR1 is SGHDT and CDR2 is YYEEEE. The CDR3 runs 14 residues. With V trimmed by 1 base and J by 8 bases, 8 bases remained unmatched. CDR3 sequence reads: CASSLTGVVMGYTF. As DNA, the CDR3 is TGTGCCAGCAGCTTGACAGGGGTGGTTATGGGCTACACCTTC.

The chain couples TRBV25-1 to TRBJ1-2; tentative D call: TRBD1 (5 bases). Trimming pared 7 bases from V and 6 bases from J, leaving 15 bases between. Germline V gives CDR1 MGHDK, CDR2 SYGVNS. The CDR3 has 13 residues. The DNA of the CDR3 is TGTGCCAGCACCCCGGGGGGGTCGGATGGCTACACCTTC. This sequence encodes CASTPGGSDGYTF.

This clonotype was recorded a few times. The rearrangement uses TRBV7-2 and TRBJ1-2; D perhaps matches TRBD1 (5 bases). Deletions cut 4 bases from V and 4 bases from J, with 10 bases between. The germline V gene has CDR1 SGHTA and CDR2 FQGNSA. This CDR3 comprises 13 residues. CDR3 bases: TGTGCCAGCAGCTCGGGGGTGGGCTATGGCTACACCTTC. It encodes CASSSGVGYGYTF.

The chain is built from TRBV12-3 or TRBV12-4 and TRBJ1-4, with D perhaps matching TRBD1 (5 bases). The V end was cut by 5 bases, the J end by 3 bases, with 13 bases between. CDR3 length equals 15 residues. CDR3 nucleotide sequence: TGTGCCAGCAGTCTAAACGGGGGGGCTAATGAAAAACTGTTTTTT. It encodes CASSLNGGANEKLFF.

The chain employs TRBV6-1 and TRBJ1-1; D gene uncertain. Trimming took 6 bases from V and 3 from J, leaving 14 bases between them. The CDR3 consists of 14 residues. The germline V gene has CDR1 MNHNS and CDR2 SASEGT. Here the CDR3 DNA reads TGTGCCAGCAGGGCGGGGAGGCCGGACACTGAAGCTTTCTTT. This translates into CASRAGRPDTEAFF.